A selection of T cell receptor beta chains follows, all from one sample in a study of blood T cell repertoires in COVID-19. Sequencing was performed with immunoSEQ multiplex PCR; in TCRdb, only in-frame clones are kept and a portion is missing. The sample lists roughly 340,000 clones, roughly 90% occurring once. Sample: peripheral blood. The receptors derive from a woman between 70 and 85 years old with COVID-19, enrolled during active disease. Each CDR3 is given with its conserved first and last residue. The D gene is left open where the match is weak. Rows may omit the clone size; those that give it use once, few, many or a size class.

J gene: TRBJ1-1
V gene: TRBV3-1/TRBV3-2
D gene: -
clone size: -
CDR3 DNA: TGTGCCAGCAGCCAAGGAGGGGGAAGTGAAGCTTTCTTT
CDR3 protein: CASSQGGGSEAFF

J gene: TRBJ1-2
V gene: TRBV27
D gene: TRBD1
clone size: -
CDR3 DNA: TGTGCCAGCAGTATACAGGGGAACTATGGCTACACCTTC
CDR3 protein: CASSIQGNYGYTF

J gene: TRBJ1-5
V gene: TRBV6-5
D gene: -
clone size: -
CDR3 DNA: TGTGCCAGCAGTATCGGACAGCGACAGCCCCAGCATTTT
CDR3 protein: CASSIGQRQPQHF

J gene: TRBJ1-5
V gene: TRBV18
D gene: -
clone size: -
CDR3 DNA: TGTGCCAGCTCAGAAGCTAGCAATCAGCCCCAGCATTTT
CDR3 protein: CASSEASNQPQHF

J gene: TRBJ2-3
V gene: TRBV25-1
D gene: TRBD2
clone size: -
CDR3 DNA: TGTGCCAGCAGTGGGGGTAGCGGGGGGTTCGTGGATACGCAGTATTTT
CDR3 protein: CASSGGSGGFVDTQYF

J gene: TRBJ1-4
V gene: TRBV6-5
D gene: -
clone size: -
CDR3 DNA: TGTGCCAGCAGGCGGGGGCCTAATGAAAAACTGTTTTTT
CDR3 protein: CASRRGPNEKLFF

J gene: TRBJ2-1
V gene: TRBV24-1
D gene: TRBD2
clone size: -
CDR3 DNA: TGTGCCACCAGTGAGGTGGGAGGGGATGAGCAGTTCTTC
CDR3 protein: CATSEVGGDEQFF

J gene: TRBJ1-1
V gene: TRBV30
D gene: TRBD1
clone size: once
CDR3 DNA: TGTGCCTGGAGTGCGACGAATCAAGGGGGCTCTGAAGCTTTCTTT
CDR3 protein: CAWSATNQGGSEAFF

J gene: TRBJ2-4
V gene: TRBV9
D gene: -
clone size: -
CDR3 DNA: TGTGCCAGCACCGGATCGGGTTATGCCAAAAACATTCAGTACTTC
CDR3 protein: CASTGSGYAKNIQYF

J gene: TRBJ1-3
V gene: TRBV4-3
D gene: -
clone size: -
CDR3 DNA: TGCGCCAGCAGCCAAGACTCCTCTGGAAACACCATATATTTT
CDR3 protein: CASSQDSSGNTIYF

J gene: TRBJ1-1
V gene: TRBV3-1/TRBV3-2
D gene: -
clone size: -
CDR3 DNA: TGTGCCAGCAGCCAAGTACGGGGGAACACTGAAGCTTTCTTT
CDR3 protein: CASSQVRGNTEAFF

J gene: TRBJ2-1
V gene: TRBV6-5
D gene: TRBD2
clone size: -
CDR3 DNA: TGTGCCAGCAGTCCCGTAGCGGGGGCCTTCAATGAGCAGTTCTTC
CDR3 protein: CASSPVAGAFNEQFF

J gene: TRBJ1-2
V gene: TRBV7-2
D gene: -
clone size: -
CDR3 DNA: TGTGCCAGCAGCTTAGGCTCGGTGCCCCTCTATGGCTACACCTTC
CDR3 protein: CASSLGSVPLYGYTF

J gene: TRBJ1-2
V gene: TRBV19
D gene: TRBD1
clone size: -
CDR3 DNA: TGTGCCAGTAGTATAGCAACAGGGGTTGGCTACACCTTC
CDR3 protein: CASSIATGVGYTF

J gene: TRBJ2-1
V gene: TRBV7-2
D gene: TRBD2
clone size: -
CDR3 DNA: TGTGCCAGCAGCTTAGCCTGGCTAGCGGGGGGGATACTCAGCTCCTACAATGAGCAGTTCTTC
CDR3 protein: CASSLAWLAGGILSSYNEQFF

J gene: TRBJ2-7
V gene: TRBV7-2
D gene: -
clone size: -
CDR3 DNA: TGTGCCAGCAGCCGCACTAGATCCTACGAGCAGTACTTC
CDR3 protein: CASSRTRSYEQYF

J gene: TRBJ2-7
V gene: TRBV15
D gene: -
clone size: -
CDR3 DNA: TGTGCCACCAGCAGAGATACAGGGATCCTAGTCGAGCAGTACTTC
CDR3 protein: CATSRDTGILVEQYF

J gene: TRBJ2-3
V gene: TRBV18
D gene: -
clone size: -
CDR3 DNA: TGTGCCAGCTCACCAACATCGGGGGGCTGGGGAGATACGCAGTATTTT
CDR3 protein: CASSPTSGGWGDTQYF

J gene: TRBJ1-1
V gene: TRBV19
D gene: TRBD1
clone size: -
CDR3 DNA: TGTGCCAGTAAGGACAGGGCGGGCACTGAAGCTTTCTTT
CDR3 protein: CASKDRAGTEAFF

J gene: TRBJ1-5
V gene: TRBV24-1
D gene: -
clone size: -
CDR3 DNA: TGTGCCACCAGTGATGGGGCCAATCAGCCCCAGCATTTT
CDR3 protein: CATSDGANQPQHF

J gene: TRBJ1-2
V gene: TRBV5-1
D gene: TRBD1
clone size: few
CDR3 DNA: TGCGCCAGCAGCTCGACAGGGGAGTATGGCTACACCTTC
CDR3 protein: CASSSTGEYGYTF

J gene: TRBJ1-4
V gene: TRBV7-9
D gene: -
clone size: -
CDR3 DNA: TGTGCCAGCAGCTTTAATTCGGGGGGCGTAGAAAAACTGTTTTTT
CDR3 protein: CASSFNSGGVEKLFF

J gene: TRBJ1-2
V gene: TRBV6-5
D gene: -
clone size: -
CDR3 DNA: TGTGCCAGCAGTTACCCGGGATCCTATGGCTACACCTTC
CDR3 protein: CASSYPGSYGYTF

J gene: TRBJ1-4
V gene: TRBV7-6
D gene: -
clone size: -
CDR3 DNA: TGTGCCAGCAGCCCGAACAGGGACCCTAATGAAAAACTGTTTTTT
CDR3 protein: CASSPNRDPNEKLFF

J gene: TRBJ1-5
V gene: TRBV11-2
D gene: -
clone size: -
CDR3 DNA: TGTGCCAGCAGCACCCAGGGGTCTCAGCCCCAGCATTTT
CDR3 protein: CASSTQGSQPQHF

J gene: TRBJ2-3
V gene: TRBV5-1
D gene: -
clone size: -
CDR3 DNA: TGCGCCAGCAGCTTGGAAGGACTTCGAACAGATACGCAGTATTTT
CDR3 protein: CASSLEGLRTDTQYF

J gene: TRBJ1-1
V gene: TRBV5-1
D gene: -
clone size: few
CDR3 DNA: TGCGCCAGCCGAGAACTGCCTTGGGGAGGGACTGAAGCTTTCTTT
CDR3 protein: CASRELPWGGTEAFF

J gene: TRBJ1-1
V gene: TRBV12-3/TRBV12-4
D gene: -
clone size: -
CDR3 DNA: TGTGCCAGCAGTCTCACGGGGACTGAAGCTTTCTTT
CDR3 protein: CASSLTGTEAFF

J gene: TRBJ1-2
V gene: TRBV4-1
D gene: -
clone size: once
CDR3 DNA: TGCGCCAGCAGCCAAGATGGAGGGAGGGACAACTATGGCTACACCTTC
CDR3 protein: CASSQDGGRDNYGYTF

J gene: TRBJ1-3
V gene: TRBV19
D gene: -
clone size: -
CDR3 DNA: TGTGCCAGCCGGAGACAGATTTTCTCTGGAAACACCATATATTTT
CDR3 protein: CASRRQIFSGNTIYF

J gene: TRBJ1-1
V gene: TRBV6-5
D gene: -
clone size: -
CDR3 DNA: TGTGCCAGCAGGTGGACAGAGTACACTGAAGCTTTCTTT
CDR3 protein: CASRWTEYTEAFF

J gene: TRBJ2-5
V gene: TRBV10-3
D gene: TRBD2
clone size: -
CDR3 DNA: TGTGCCATCAGCCCTACCACAGCGGGGGTAGAGACCCAGTACTTC
CDR3 protein: CAISPTTAGVETQYF

J gene: TRBJ1-2
V gene: TRBV6-6
D gene: -
clone size: -
CDR3 DNA: TGTGCCAGCAGGTTTTGGGCATCATGGGGGGTTGGTGGCTACACCTTC
CDR3 protein: CASRFWASWGVGGYTF

J gene: TRBJ1-1
V gene: TRBV5-4
D gene: TRBD1
clone size: -
CDR3 DNA: TGTGCCAGCAGCTTGAAGACAGGGTCCGCTGAAGCTTTCTTT
CDR3 protein: CASSLKTGSAEAFF

J gene: TRBJ1-2
V gene: TRBV5-4
D gene: -
clone size: -
CDR3 DNA: TGTGCCAGCAGCACCTCAGGGGCTCACTATGGCTACACCTTC
CDR3 protein: CASSTSGAHYGYTF

J gene: TRBJ1-3
V gene: TRBV9
D gene: -
clone size: -
CDR3 DNA: TGTGCCAGCAGCGCAGGTATTCCTGGATACACCATATATTTT
CDR3 protein: CASSAGIPGYTIYF

J gene: TRBJ2-7
V gene: TRBV18
D gene: TRBD2
clone size: -
CDR3 DNA: TGTGCCAGCTCAGAACCCTCGGGACGGACTAGGGAGCAGTACTTC
CDR3 protein: CASSEPSGRTREQYF

J gene: TRBJ1-4
V gene: TRBV6-5
D gene: -
clone size: few
CDR3 DNA: TGTGCCAGCAGGCCCGCAGGGTTTGAAAAACTGTTTTTT
CDR3 protein: CASRPAGFEKLFF